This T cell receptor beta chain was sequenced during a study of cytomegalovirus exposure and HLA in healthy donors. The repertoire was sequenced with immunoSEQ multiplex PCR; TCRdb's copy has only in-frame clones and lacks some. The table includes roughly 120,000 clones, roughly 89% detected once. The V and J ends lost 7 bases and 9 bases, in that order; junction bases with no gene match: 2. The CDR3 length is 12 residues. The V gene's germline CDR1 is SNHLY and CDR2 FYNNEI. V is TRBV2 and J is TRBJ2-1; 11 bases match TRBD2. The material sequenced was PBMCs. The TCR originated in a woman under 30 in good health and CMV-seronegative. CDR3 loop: CASTLAGGEQFF. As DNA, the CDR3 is TGTGCCAGCACCCTAGCGGGAGGTGAGCAGTTCTTC.